These 29 T cell receptor beta chains share one sample of origin, sequenced in a study of monozygotic twins with inflammatory bowel disease. Each CDR3 protein gets one entry in TCRdb, which reprocessed the 5' RACE reads and gives no DNA. The sample data list 300,000 to 350,000 distinct CDR3 sequences. The sample was blood. The receptors originated from a human donor with ulcerative colitis or Crohn's disease, or a healthy co-twin of an affected twin (not recorded which).

This chain links TRBV7-9 with TRBJ2-1. The germline V gene encodes CDR1 SEHNR and CDR2 FQNEAQ (reference sequence). The CDR3 runs to 16 residues. This CDR3 is CASSPRLDSSYNEQFF.

The chain links TRBV7-6 to TRBJ1-3. The CDR3 sequence is 13 residues long. CDR1 is SGHVS and CDR2 is FNYEAQ in the germline V gene. The CDR3 spells CASSTTLGNTIYF.

The chain combines TRBV20-1 with TRBJ2-2; checking the TCRdb D call of TRBD1 is not possible without DNA. The CDR3 spans 11 residues. Germline CDR1 reads DFQATT; CDR2 reads SNEGSKA (reference sequence). CDR3 protein: CSKIRAGELFF.

J is TRBJ2-1 and V is TRBV20-1; without DNA, the TCRdb call of TRBD2 cannot be checked. This CDR3 is built from 12 residues. Germline V gene data show CDR1 as DFQATT and CDR2 as SNEGSKA (reference sequence). CDR3 amino acids: CSAPRGSNEQFF.

The gene calls are TRBV18 and TRBJ1-2; TCRdb returns TRBD1, unconfirmable since there is no DNA. Germline V gives CDR1 KGHSH, CDR2 LQKENI. The CDR3 extends over 15 amino acids. CDR3 loop: CASSPLTGTDYGYTF.

This chain uses TRBV7-9 with TRBJ1-6; TCRdb calls TRBD1, which cannot be checked without DNA. CDR1 is SEHNR, CDR2 FQNEAQ, per germline (reference sequence). The CDR3 has 15 residues. CDR3 in amino acids: CASSWTGATNSPLHF. Full variable domain (remainder filled in from reference TRBV7-9 and TRBJ1-6): DTGVSQNPRHKITKRGQNVTFRCDPISEHNRLYWYRQTLGQGPEFLTYFQNEAQLEKSRLLSDRFSAERPKGSFSTLEIQRTEQGDSAMYLCASSWTGATNSPLHFGNGTRLTVT.

The genes are TRBV10-3 and TRBJ1-1; the D call of TRBD1 rests on TCRdb alone, since no DNA is present to check it. The CDR3 length is 13 residues. Germline V gene sequence: CDR1 ENHRY, CDR2 SYGVKD. CDR3 sequence reads: CAARQNPNTEAFF.

J is TRBJ1-2 and V is TRBV2; as DNA is missing, the TRBD1 call by TCRdb cannot be tested. The CDR3 has 12 residues. Per germline, CDR1 SNHLY and CDR2 FYNNEI. CDR3 protein: CACTETGDGYTF.

The V and J genes are TRBV5-6 and TRBJ2-5; the TRBD1 assignment by TCRdb is unverifiable without DNA. This CDR3 has 13 amino acids. CDR1 is SGHDT, CDR2 YYEEEE, per germline. The CDR3 loop reads CASSKQGRETQYF.

V usage is TRBV2 and J usage is TRBJ1-2. Germline V gives CDR1 SNHLY, CDR2 FYNNEI. This CDR3 has 14 residues. The CDR3 region is CASSESLHTSGYTF. The complete variable domain, with remaining parts taken from reference TRBV2 and TRBJ1-2, reads EPEVTQTPSHQVTQMGQEVILRCVPISNHLYFYWYRQILGQKVEFLVSFYNNEISEKSEIFDDQFSVERPDGSNFTLKIRSTKLEDSAMYFCASSESLHTSGYTFGSGTRLTVV.

V is TRBV27 and J is TRBJ2-1; TCRdb proposes TRBD2, but this gene call is untestable without DNA. Germline V lookup: CDR1 MNHEY, CDR2 SMNVEV (reference sequence). The length of the CDR3 is 12 residues. The CDR3 region is CASSLFGRVQFF.

The chain joins TRBV12-3 or TRBV12-4 to TRBJ2-5; TCRdb's D call of TRBD1 is untestable without DNA. The CDR3 contains 15 residues. Here the CDR3 reads CASSLGGRGQETQYF.

This chain joins TRBV28 and TRBJ1-1. Germline V gives CDR1 MDHEN, CDR2 SYDVKM. This CDR3 contains 13 residues. The CDR3 here is CAAWGRAPGRAFF.

The chain carries TRBV28 and TRBJ1-2; TCRdb returns TRBD1, unconfirmable since there is no DNA. CDR1 is MDHEN and CDR2 is SYDVKM in the germline V gene. The CDR3 has 15 amino acids. CDR3 sequence: CASSQPGGPWDGYTF.

This chain connects TRBV12-3 or TRBV12-4 to TRBJ1-3; TCRdb gives TRBD1 as the D gene, but with no DNA this cannot be confirmed. CDR3 length: 15 amino acids. The CDR3 spells CASRPQGHSGNTIYF.

The chain is built from TRBV4-1 and TRBJ1-1. The CDR3 length is 14 residues. Germline V gene data show CDR1 as MGHRA and CDR2 as YSYEKL. The CDR3 spells CASSQLEWDTEAFF.

The chain couples TRBV3-1 to TRBJ2-3; TCRdb selects TRBD1, and the lack of DNA leaves this call unchecked. Germline V lookup: CDR1 LGHDT, CDR2 YNNKEL (reference sequence). The CDR3 is made up of 16 amino acids. CDR3 amino acids: CASSPSEGGNTDTQYF.

The J gene is TRBJ1-1, the V gene TRBV11-2; the TCRdb D gene call, TRBD1, has no DNA to confirm it. The CDR3 has 14 residues. CDR1 is SGHAT and CDR2 is FQNNGV in the germline V gene. Here the CDR3 reads CASSLERVRTEAFF.

The V gene is TRBV9, the J gene TRBJ1-2; no DNA is available, so the TRBD1 call from TCRdb remains unchecked. The CDR3 totals 14 residues. The germline gives CDR1 SGDLS, CDR2 YYNGEE. CDR3: CASSLSGQNYGYTF.

The chain links TRBV10-3 to TRBJ1-3; no DNA is available, so the TRBD1 call from TCRdb remains unchecked. The germline V gene has CDR1 ENHRY and CDR2 SYGVKD. The CDR3 runs 13 residues. The CDR3 sequence: CAIGDSSGNTIYF.

The J gene is TRBJ1-2, the V gene TRBV7-2; TCRdb picks TRBD1, but there is no DNA to check that call. Germline CDR1 and CDR2: SGHTA and FQGNSA. This CDR3 region has 12 residues. The CDR3 is CASSLMSGGYTF.

The genes are TRBV2 and TRBJ1-2; TCRdb indicates TRBD1, and absent DNA this call remains unverified. CDR3 length: 15 amino acids. CDR1 and CDR2 from the germline V gene are SNHLY and FYNNEI. The CDR3 loop reads CASVPLDRDNYGYTF.

The V gene is TRBV20-1, the J gene TRBJ2-1. The CDR3 consists of 14 residues. The germline gives CDR1 DFQATT, CDR2 SNEGSKA (reference sequence). The CDR3 loop is CSASRLGSYNEQFF.

The genes are TRBV27 and TRBJ2-2; the TCRdb call, TRBD2, lacks DNA for checking. This CDR3 is built from 14 residues. Germline loops: CDR1 MNHEY, CDR2 SMNVEV (reference sequence). CDR3 protein: CASLGLAGAGELFF.

The chain joins TRBV27 to TRBJ1-4. The germline gives CDR1 MNHEY, CDR2 SMNVEV (reference sequence). The CDR3 length is 14 residues. CDR3 amino acids: CASSYLPYSGKLFF.

The chain couples TRBV7-9 to TRBJ1-3; there is no DNA to check the TCRdb D call of TRBD1. Germline-derived CDR1 and CDR2 are SEHNR and FQNEAQ (reference sequence). The CDR3 covers 14 residues. CDR3 protein: CASSRTTAGNTIYF.

This chain joins TRBV5-1 and TRBJ2-1; TCRdb indicates TRBD1, and absent DNA this call remains unverified. The CDR3 has 18 amino acids. Germline loops: CDR1 SGHRS, CDR2 YFSETQ. The CDR3 sequence: CASSLGQTLSYSYNEQFF.

This chain links TRBV7-7 with TRBJ2-1; absent DNA, TCRdb's TRBD1 call cannot be checked. The germline V gene encodes CDR1 SSHAT and CDR2 FNYEAQ (reference sequence). The CDR3 loop spans 16 amino acids. CDR3 residues: CASSLRVWGTGDEQFF.

The chain recombines TRBV7-3 with TRBJ2-2; TCRdb's assignment of TRBD1 cannot be checked, as there is no DNA. The V gene's germline CDR1 is SGHTA and CDR2 FQGTGA. CDR3 length: 15 amino acids. CDR3: CTSSSITGNTGELFF.